A selection of T cell receptor beta chains follows, all from one sample in a study of T cell repertoires in cytomegalovirus infection. Their specific antigens are unknown. One entry per CDR3 protein, called by TCRdb with MiXCR from the reads. The repertoire holds tens of thousands of distinct CDR3 sequences, with 20% to 30% as singletons. Sequenced material: CD8+ T cells from cultured PBMCs, taken from culture after CMV antigen stimulation. These receptors were obtained from a human donor in good health (CMV status not recorded). Some clones in this sample may be carry-over from other donors' samples. CDR3s include the opening cysteine and the closing phenylalanine or tryptophan. A D gene is named only where the DNA matches it firmly. Only part of the rows carry a size: once, few, many, or a class if the clone is expanded.

J: TRBJ1-1
V: TRBV4-3
D: -
size: many
CDR3: CASSQDSGVLSEAFF
DNA: TGCGCCAGCAGCCAAGATAGCGGGGTTTTGAGTGAAGCTTTCTTT

J: TRBJ2-5
V: TRBV7-4
D: -
size: few
CDR3: CASSGGGSKETQYF
DNA: TGTGCCAGCAGCGGGGGGGGCAGTAAAGAGACCCAGTACTTC

J: TRBJ2-1
V: TRBV12-3/TRBV12-4
D: TRBD2
size: few
CDR3: CASSPRTSGFNEQFF
DNA: TGTGCCAGCAGCCCGAGGACTAGCGGATTCAATGAGCAGTTCTTC

J: TRBJ1-6
V: TRBV12-3/TRBV12-4
D: -
size: few
CDR3: CASISGGGNSPLHF
DNA: TGTGCCAGCATCTCTGGGGGGGGGAACTCACCCCTCCACTTT

J: TRBJ2-1
V: TRBV5-6
D: -
size: few
CDR3: CASRYVQRPYNEQFF
DNA: TGTGCCAGCAGATACGTCCAGCGCCCCTACAATGAGCAGTTCTTC

J: TRBJ2-5
V: TRBV15
D: TRBD2
size: few
CDR3: CATSRASGGGETQYF
DNA: TGTGCCACCAGCAGAGCTAGCGGGGGCGGGGAGACCCAGTACTTC

J: TRBJ2-1
V: TRBV7-9
D: -
size: few
CDR3: CASSAGGNEQFF
DNA: TGTGCCAGCAGCGCTGGAGGGAATGAGCAGTTCTTC

J: TRBJ2-1
V: TRBV12-3/TRBV12-4
D: -
size: many
CDR3: CASSLTGLNSREQFF
DNA: TGTGCCAGCAGTTTGACGGGCCTCAATTCACGGGAGCAGTTCTTC

J: TRBJ1-2
V: TRBV7-9
D: -
size: few
CDR3: CASSPCGPGCEGTIGYTF
DNA: TGTGCCAGCAGTCCCTGCGGACCTGGGTGTGAGGGTACTATTGGCTACACCTTC

J: TRBJ1-1
V: TRBV7-8
D: -
size: many
CDR3: CASSVRDGTEAFF
DNA: TGTGCCAGCAGCGTCAGGGATGGCACTGAAGCTTTCTTT

J: TRBJ2-1
V: TRBV12-3/TRBV12-4
D: -
size: many
CDR3: CASRPRLVTGNEQFF
DNA: TGTGCCAGCAGGCCTCGACTAGTAACGGGCAATGAGCAGTTCTTC

J: TRBJ2-3
V: TRBV7-9
D: TRBD2
size: -
CDR3: CASSLASGENTDTQYF
DNA: TGTGCCAGCAGCTTAGCAAGCGGGGAAAACACAGATACGCAGTATTTT

J: TRBJ1-2
V: TRBV7-6
D: -
size: many
CDR3: CASNVPGTSGYTF
DNA: TGTGCCAGCAACGTCCCCGGGACTTCAGGCTACACCTTC

J: TRBJ2-1
V: TRBV27
D: -
size: -
CDR3: CASSSRTVSPNNEQFF
DNA: TGTGCCAGCAGTTCACGGACAGTGAGCCCAAACAATGAGCAGTTCTTC

J: TRBJ2-7
V: TRBV6-1
D: TRBD1
size: -
CDR3: CATRTGSSYEQYF
DNA: TGTGCCACACGGACAGGGTCCTCCTACGAGCAGTACTTC

J: TRBJ2-3
V: TRBV20-1
D: TRBD2
size: -
CDR3: CSARRSGRPVDTQYF
DNA: TGCAGTGCTAGGAGGAGCGGGAGGCCAGTAGATACGCAGTATTTT

J: TRBJ2-2
V: TRBV6-2/TRBV6-3
D: -
size: -
CDR3: CASRPHGTGELFF
DNA: TGTGCCAGCAGACCACACGGCACCGGGGAGCTGTTTTTT

J: TRBJ2-5
V: TRBV12-3/TRBV12-4
D: TRBD1
size: -
CDR3: CASSRGLGTQYF
DNA: TGTGCCAGCAGTAGGGGGCTGGGGACCCAGTACTTC

J: TRBJ1-4
V: TRBV5-1
D: -
size: -
CDR3: CASSPTTGGNEKLFF
DNA: TGCGCCAGCAGCCCAACGACGGGAGGTAATGAAAAACTGTTTTTT

J: TRBJ2-7
V: TRBV20-1
D: -
size: -
CDR3: CSASRRDTRTHYEQYF
DNA: TGCAGTGCTTCAAGGCGGGACACAAGAACCCACTACGAGCAGTACTTC

J: TRBJ2-3
V: TRBV19
D: -
size: -
CDR3: CASSFPGKSDTQYF
DNA: TGTGCCAGTAGTTTCCCCGGGAAATCAGATACGCAGTATTTT

J: TRBJ2-2
V: TRBV19
D: -
size: -
CDR3: CASSRLANTGELFF
DNA: TGTGCCAGTAGTAGACTAGCGAACACCGGGGAGCTGTTTTTT

J: TRBJ1-1
V: TRBV27
D: TRBD1
size: many
CDR3: CASSSTGGIEAFF
DNA: TGTGCCAGCAGTTCGACAGGGGGCATTGAAGCTTTCTTT

J: TRBJ1-5
V: TRBV7-9
D: -
size: -
CDR3: CASRTGPDQPQHF
DNA: TGTGCCAGCAGGACAGGACCCGATCAGCCCCAGCATTTT

J: TRBJ2-3
V: TRBV11-3
D: TRBD1
size: -
CDR3: CASSLRTGVSDTQYF
DNA: TGTGCCAGCAGCTTACGGACAGGGGTATCAGATACGCAGTATTTT

J: TRBJ2-3
V: TRBV19
D: TRBD1
size: many
CDR3: CAKPGQGNADTQYF
DNA: TGTGCCAAACCGGGACAGGGGAACGCAGATACGCAGTATTTT

J: TRBJ1-1
V: TRBV2
D: -
size: -
CDR3: CASSSPGNTEAFF
DNA: TGTGCCAGCAGCAGCCCGGGGAACACTGAAGCTTTCTTT

J: TRBJ1-1
V: TRBV12-3/TRBV12-4
D: -
size: many
CDR3: CASSLGTVSMNTEAFF
DNA: TGTGCCAGCAGTTTGGGAACCGTCTCCATGAACACTGAAGCTTTCTTT

J: TRBJ1-5
V: TRBV19
D: TRBD1
size: few
CDR3: CASSISGQANQPQHF
DNA: TGTGCCAGTAGTATATCTGGACAGGCTAATCAGCCCCAGCATTTT

J: TRBJ2-7
V: TRBV19
D: -
size: -
CDR3: CASSMGRDYEQYF
DNA: TGTGCCAGTAGTATGGGCAGGGATTACGAGCAGTACTTC

J: TRBJ1-1
V: TRBV6-2/TRBV6-3
D: -
size: few
CDR3: CASRQNRVTEAFF
DNA: TGTGCCAGCAGGCAAAACAGGGTTACTGAAGCTTTCTTT

J: TRBJ2-1
V: TRBV7-9
D: -
size: many
CDR3: CASSLGEQFF
DNA: TGTGCCAGCAGCTTAGGTGAGCAGTTCTTC

J: TRBJ1-1
V: TRBV30
D: -
size: -
CDR3: CAWTTDMNTEAFF
DNA: TGTGCCTGGACGACGGACATGAACACTGAAGCTTTCTTT

J: TRBJ2-1
V: TRBV19
D: -
size: many
CDR3: CASSIGQAGASEQFF
DNA: TGTGCCAGTAGTATAGGTCAGGCGGGGGCTAGTGAGCAGTTCTTC

J: TRBJ2-1
V: TRBV12-3/TRBV12-4
D: TRBD2
size: -
CDR3: CASSPIGRGSDNEQFF
DNA: TGTGCCAGCAGTCCCATCGGGAGGGGGTCTGACAATGAGCAGTTCTTC

J: TRBJ2-7
V: TRBV11-3
D: -
size: many
CDR3: CASGTGQQAGRRGEQYF
DNA: TGTGCCAGCGGGACGGGACAGCAAGCGGGGCGGCGAGGCGAGCAGTACTTC

J: TRBJ2-3
V: TRBV12-3/TRBV12-4
D: -
size: -
CDR3: CASSFSTDTQYF
DNA: TGTGCCAGCAGTTTTAGCACAGATACGCAGTATTTT